The subject of this entry is one TCR beta chain. Time point defined: baseline pretreatment blood. Specified treatment: 15 Gy SBRT to primary tumor, nephrectomy 4 weeks later. This entry is derived from a study of radiation and T cells in renal cell carcinoma. Germline CDR1 is MGHRA and CDR2 is YSYEKL. J was trimmed by 6 bases and V by 4 bases; bases with no gene match: 10. CDR3 size: 16 residues. The repertoire was sequenced with immunoSEQ multiplex PCR; TCRdb's copy has only in-frame clones and lacks some. This table holds 120,000 to 150,000 clones, less than 90% found once. This receptor was obtained from a woman aged 45-60 years with renal cell carcinoma. The V and J genes are TRBV4-1 and TRBJ2-1; 9 bases fit TRBD2. The sample was blood, taken from a patient whose treatment included radiotherapy and nephrectomy. CDR3 protein: CASSPDRGRGSNEQFF. In DNA, the CDR3 is TGCGCCAGCAGCCCCGACCGCGGGAGGGGGAGCAATGAGCAGTTCTTC.